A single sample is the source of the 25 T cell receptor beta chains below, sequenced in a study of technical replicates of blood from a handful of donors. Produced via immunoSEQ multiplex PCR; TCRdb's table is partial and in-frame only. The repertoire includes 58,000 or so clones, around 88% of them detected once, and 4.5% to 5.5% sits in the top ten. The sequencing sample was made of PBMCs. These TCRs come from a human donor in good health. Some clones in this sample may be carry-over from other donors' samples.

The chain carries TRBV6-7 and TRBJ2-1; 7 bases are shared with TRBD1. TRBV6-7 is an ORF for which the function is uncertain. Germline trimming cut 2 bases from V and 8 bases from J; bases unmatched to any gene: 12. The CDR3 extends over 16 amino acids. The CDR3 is CASSYLGQEIVHEQFF. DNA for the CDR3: TGTGCCAGCAGTTACCTAGGACAGGAAATAGTGCATGAGCAGTTCTTC.

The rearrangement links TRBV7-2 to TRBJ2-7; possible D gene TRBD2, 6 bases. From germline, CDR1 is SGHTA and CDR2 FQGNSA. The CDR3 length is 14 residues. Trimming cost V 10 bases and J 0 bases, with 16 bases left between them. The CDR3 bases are TGTGCCACCCGGACGGGGGATAGCTCCTACGAGCAGTACTTC. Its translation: CATRTGDSSYEQYF.

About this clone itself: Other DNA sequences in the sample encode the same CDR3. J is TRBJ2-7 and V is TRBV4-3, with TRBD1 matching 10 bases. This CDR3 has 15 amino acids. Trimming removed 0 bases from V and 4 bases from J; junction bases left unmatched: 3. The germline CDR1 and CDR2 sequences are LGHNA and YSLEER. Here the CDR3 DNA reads TGCGCCAGCAGCCAAGATAGGACAGGGGGGTACGAGCAGTACTTC. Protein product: CASSQDRTGGYEQYF.

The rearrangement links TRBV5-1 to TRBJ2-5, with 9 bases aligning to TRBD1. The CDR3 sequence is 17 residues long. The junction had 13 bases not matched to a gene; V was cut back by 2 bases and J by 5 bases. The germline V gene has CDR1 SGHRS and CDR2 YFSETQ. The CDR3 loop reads CASSFLRTGEGEETQYF. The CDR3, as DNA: TGCGCCAGCAGCTTTCTCAGGACAGGGGAGGGGGAGGAGACCCAGTACTTC.

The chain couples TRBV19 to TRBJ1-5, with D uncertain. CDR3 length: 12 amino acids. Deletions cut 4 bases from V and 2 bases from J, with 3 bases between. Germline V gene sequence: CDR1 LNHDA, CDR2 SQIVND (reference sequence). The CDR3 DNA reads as TGTGCCAGTAGTACAGGCAATCAGCCCCAGCATTTT. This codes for CASSTGNQPQHF.

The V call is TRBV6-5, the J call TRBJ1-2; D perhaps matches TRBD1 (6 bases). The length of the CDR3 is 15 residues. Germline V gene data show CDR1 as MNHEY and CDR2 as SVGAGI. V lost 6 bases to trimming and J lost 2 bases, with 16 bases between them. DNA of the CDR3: TGTGCCAGCAGGTATACAGGGACCCTAAACTATGGCTACACCTTC. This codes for CASRYTGTLNYGYTF.

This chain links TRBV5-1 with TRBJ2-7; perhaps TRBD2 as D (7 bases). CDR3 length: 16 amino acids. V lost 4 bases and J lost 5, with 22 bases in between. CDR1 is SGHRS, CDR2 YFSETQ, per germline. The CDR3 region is CASSPDIGGAGDEQYF. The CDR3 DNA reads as TGCGCCAGCAGCCCGGACATAGGGGGGGCGGGGGACGAGCAGTACTTC.

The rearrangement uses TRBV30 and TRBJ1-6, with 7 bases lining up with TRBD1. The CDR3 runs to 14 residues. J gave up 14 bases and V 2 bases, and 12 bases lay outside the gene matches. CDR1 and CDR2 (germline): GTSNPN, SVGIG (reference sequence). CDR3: CAWSSPRDSLALHF. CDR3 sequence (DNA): TGTGCCTGGAGTTCACCCCGGGACAGTTTGGCCCTCCACTTT.

CDR3 region: CASGLVNVAGGPSDTQYF. CDR3 sequence (DNA): TGTGCTAGTGGTTTGGTAAATGTGGCGGGGGGGCCATCAGATACGCAGTATTTT. The V call is TRBV12-5, the J call TRBJ2-3; 9 bases line up with TRBD2. V dropped 0 bases and J dropped 4; count of bases not matched to a gene: 11. The CDR3 is 18 residues long. Germline lookup yields CDR1 LGHNT and CDR2 FRNRAP.

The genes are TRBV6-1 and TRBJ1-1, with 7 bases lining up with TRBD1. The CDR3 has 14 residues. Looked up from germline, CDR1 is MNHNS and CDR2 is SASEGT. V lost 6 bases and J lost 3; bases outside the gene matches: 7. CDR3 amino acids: CASRGFTGDTEAFF. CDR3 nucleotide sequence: TGTGCCAGCAGGGGCTTCACAGGGGACACTGAAGCTTTCTTT.

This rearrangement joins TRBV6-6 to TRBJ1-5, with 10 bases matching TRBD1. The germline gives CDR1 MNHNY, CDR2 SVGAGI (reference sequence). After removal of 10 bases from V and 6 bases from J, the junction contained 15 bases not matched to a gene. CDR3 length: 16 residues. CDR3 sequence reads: CATLFLPGQGSQPQHF. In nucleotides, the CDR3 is TGTGCCACCCTCTTTCTGCCGGGACAGGGGAGTCAGCCCCAGCATTTT.

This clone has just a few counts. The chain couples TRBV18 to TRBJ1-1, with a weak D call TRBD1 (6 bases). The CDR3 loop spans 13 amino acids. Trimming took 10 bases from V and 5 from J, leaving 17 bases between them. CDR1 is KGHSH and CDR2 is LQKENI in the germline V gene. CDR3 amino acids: CATARGAETEAFF. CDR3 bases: TGTGCCACCGCTCGGGGGGCTGAGACTGAAGCTTTCTTT.

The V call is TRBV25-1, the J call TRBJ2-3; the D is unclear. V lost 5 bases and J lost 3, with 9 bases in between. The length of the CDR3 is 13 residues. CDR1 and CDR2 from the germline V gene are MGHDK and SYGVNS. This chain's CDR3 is CASSPQETDTQYF. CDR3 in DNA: TGTGCCAGCAGTCCTCAGGAAACAGATACGCAGTATTTT.

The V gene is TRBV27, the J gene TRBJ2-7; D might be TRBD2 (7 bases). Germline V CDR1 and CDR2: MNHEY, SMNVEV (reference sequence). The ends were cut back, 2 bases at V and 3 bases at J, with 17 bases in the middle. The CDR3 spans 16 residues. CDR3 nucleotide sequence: TGTGCCAGCAGTTTAGGGGGGGCCGGAGCCCGCTACGAGCAGTACTTC. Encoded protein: CASSLGGAGARYEQYF.

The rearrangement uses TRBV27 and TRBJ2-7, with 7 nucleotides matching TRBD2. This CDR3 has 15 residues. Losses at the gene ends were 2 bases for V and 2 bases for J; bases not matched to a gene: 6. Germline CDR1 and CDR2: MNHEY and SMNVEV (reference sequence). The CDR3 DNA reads TGTGCCAGCAGTTTAAAGTCTGCGGGGGCCTACGAGCAGTACTTC. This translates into CASSLKSAGAYEQYF.

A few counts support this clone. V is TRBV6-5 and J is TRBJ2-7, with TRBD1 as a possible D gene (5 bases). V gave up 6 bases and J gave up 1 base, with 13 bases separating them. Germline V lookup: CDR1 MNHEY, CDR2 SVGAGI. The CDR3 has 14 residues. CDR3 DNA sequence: TGTGCCAGCAGCGTAAGACAGACTTCCTACGAGCAGTACTTC. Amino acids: CASSVRQTSYEQYF.

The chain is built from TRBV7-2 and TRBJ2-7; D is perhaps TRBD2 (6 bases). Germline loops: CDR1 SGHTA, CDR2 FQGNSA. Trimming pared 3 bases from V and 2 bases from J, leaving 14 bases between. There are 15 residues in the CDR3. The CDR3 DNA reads TGTGCCAGCAGCTTCCAACACTGGGGGGCCTACGAGCAGTACTTC. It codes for CASSFQHWGAYEQYF.

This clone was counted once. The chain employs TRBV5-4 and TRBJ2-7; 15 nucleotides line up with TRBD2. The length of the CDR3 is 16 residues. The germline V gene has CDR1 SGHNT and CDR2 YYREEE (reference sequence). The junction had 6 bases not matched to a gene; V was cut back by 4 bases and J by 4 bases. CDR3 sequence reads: CASSTGLAGGRYEQYF. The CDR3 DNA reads TGTGCCAGCAGCACGGGACTAGCGGGAGGACGGTACGAGCAGTACTTC.

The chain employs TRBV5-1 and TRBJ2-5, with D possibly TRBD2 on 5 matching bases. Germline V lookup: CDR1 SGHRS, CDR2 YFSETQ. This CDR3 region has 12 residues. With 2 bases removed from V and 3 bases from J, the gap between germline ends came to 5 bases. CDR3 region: CASSFGEETQYF. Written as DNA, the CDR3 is TGCGCCAGCAGCTTCGGGGAAGAGACCCAGTACTTC.

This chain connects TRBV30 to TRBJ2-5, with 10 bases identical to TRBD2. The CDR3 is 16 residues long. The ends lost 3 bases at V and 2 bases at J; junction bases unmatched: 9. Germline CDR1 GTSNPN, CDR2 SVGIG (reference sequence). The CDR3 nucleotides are TGTGCCTGGAGCGCCCTAGCGGGAGTGGGGCAAGAGACCCAGTACTTC. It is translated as CAWSALAGVGQETQYF.

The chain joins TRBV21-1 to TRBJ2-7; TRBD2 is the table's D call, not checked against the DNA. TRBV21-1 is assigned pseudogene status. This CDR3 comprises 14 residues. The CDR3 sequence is CASSRVQERYEQYF. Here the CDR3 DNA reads TGTGCCAGCAGCAGGGTTCAAGAGCGCTACGAGCAGTACTTC.

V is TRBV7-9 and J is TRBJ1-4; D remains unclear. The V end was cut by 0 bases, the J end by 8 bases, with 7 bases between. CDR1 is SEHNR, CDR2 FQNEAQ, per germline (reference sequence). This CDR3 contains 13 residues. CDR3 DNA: TGTGCCAGCAGCTTAGCGAGAGGGGAAAAACTGTTTTTT. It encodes CASSLARGEKLFF.

The CDR3 DNA is TGTGCCAGCAGCGATAAAGACAGGGGGCTTGATCAGCCCCAGCATTTT. Translation gives CASSDKDRGLDQPQHF. The gene calls are TRBV7-2 and TRBJ1-5, with 10 bases fitting TRBD1. The germline gives CDR1 SGHTA, CDR2 FQGNSA. Losses at the gene ends were 5 bases for V and 5 bases for J; bases not matched to a gene: 9. The CDR3 loop spans 16 amino acids.

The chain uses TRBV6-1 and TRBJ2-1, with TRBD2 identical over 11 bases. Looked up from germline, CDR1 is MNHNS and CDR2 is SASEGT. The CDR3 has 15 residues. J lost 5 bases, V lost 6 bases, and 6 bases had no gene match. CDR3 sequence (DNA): TGTGCCAGCAGGTTTTTGACTAGCGGGAACAATGAGCAGTTCTTC. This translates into CASRFLTSGNNEQFF.

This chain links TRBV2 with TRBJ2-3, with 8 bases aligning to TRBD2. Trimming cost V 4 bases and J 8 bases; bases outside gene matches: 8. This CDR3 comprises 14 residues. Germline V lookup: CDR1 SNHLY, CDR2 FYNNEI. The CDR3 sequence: CASSGREGRGTQYF. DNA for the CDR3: TGTGCCAGCAGTGGACGGGAGGGCCGGGGTACGCAGTATTTT.